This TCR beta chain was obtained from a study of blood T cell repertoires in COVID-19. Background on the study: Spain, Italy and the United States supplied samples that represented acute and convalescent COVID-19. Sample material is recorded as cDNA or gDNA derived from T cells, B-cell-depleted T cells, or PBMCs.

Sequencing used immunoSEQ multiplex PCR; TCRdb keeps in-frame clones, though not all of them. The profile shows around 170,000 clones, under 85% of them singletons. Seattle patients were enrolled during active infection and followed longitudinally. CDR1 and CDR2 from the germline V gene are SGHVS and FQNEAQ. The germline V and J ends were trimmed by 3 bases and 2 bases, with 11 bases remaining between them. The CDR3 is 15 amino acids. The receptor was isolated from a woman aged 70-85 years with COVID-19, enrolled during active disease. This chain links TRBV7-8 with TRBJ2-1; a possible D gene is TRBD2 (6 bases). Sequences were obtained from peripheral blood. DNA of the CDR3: TGTGCCAGCAGCTTGCGACTAGTAGCCTACAATGAGCAGTTCTTC. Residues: CASSLRLVAYNEQFF. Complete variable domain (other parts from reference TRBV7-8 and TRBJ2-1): GAGVSQSPRYKVAKRGQDVALRCDPISGHVSLFWYQQALGQGPEFLTYFQNEAQLDKSGLPSDRFFAERPEGSVSTLKIQRTQQEDSAVYLCASSLRLVAYNEQFFGPGTRLTVL.